A selection of T cell receptor beta chains follows, all from one sample in a study of blood T cells in healthy people across ages. TCRdb processed the 5' RACE reads anew with MiXCR; each CDR3 protein has one entry. The sample yields some 880,000 distinct CDR3 sequences, roughly 35% seen once. Sequenced input: blood. The receptors originated from a young man in good health. Each CDR3 is given with its conserved first and last residue. Each record gives: D gene, V gene, clone size, J gene, CDR3 DNA, CDR3 protein. A D gene is named only where the DNA matches it firmly. The size entry is marked missing in some rows and otherwise reads once, few, many or a size class.

d_gene: TRBD1
v_gene: TRBV5-1
abundance: few
j_gene: TRBJ1-2
CDR3nt: TGCGCCAGCAGCTTGGAGGGACAGGGGTATGGCTACACCTTC
CDR3aa: CASSLEGQGYGYTF

d_gene: .
v_gene: TRBV7-3
abundance: few
j_gene: TRBJ2-3
CDR3nt: TGTGCCAGCAGCCCTGGGCCGGAGGCATTGGGGACAGATACGCAGTATTTT
CDR3aa: CASSPGPEALGTDTQYF

d_gene: TRBD1
v_gene: TRBV7-2
abundance: .
j_gene: TRBJ1-1
CDR3nt: TGTGCCAGCAACTCCCAGACAGGGTCGAACACTGAAGCTTTCTTT
CDR3aa: CASNSQTGSNTEAFF

d_gene: .
v_gene: TRBV29-1
abundance: .
j_gene: TRBJ2-7
CDR3nt: TGCAGCGTTGGTCCCAGGGGCTACAATGAGCAGTACTTC
CDR3aa: CSVGPRGYNEQYF

d_gene: .
v_gene: TRBV7-3
abundance: .
j_gene: TRBJ2-1
CDR3nt: TGTGCCAGCAGCTTTGGGGAGAGGGGCGATGAGCAGTTCTTC
CDR3aa: CASSFGERGDEQFF

d_gene: .
v_gene: TRBV20-1
abundance: many
j_gene: TRBJ1-5
CDR3nt: TGCAGTGCTAGAGCCAGGGATAGCAATCAGCCCCAGCATTTT
CDR3aa: CSARARDSNQPQHF

d_gene: .
v_gene: TRBV16
abundance: few
j_gene: TRBJ1-1
CDR3nt: TGTGCCAGCAGCCTCACCCACAACACTGAAGCTTTCTTT
CDR3aa: CASSLTHNTEAFF

d_gene: .
v_gene: TRBV12-3/TRBV12-4
abundance: .
j_gene: TRBJ1-4
CDR3nt: TGTGCCAGCAGTTTAATGGTCTTGGGAGGTGCTACTAATGAAAAACTGTTTTTT
CDR3aa: CASSLMVLGGATNEKLFF

d_gene: TRBD2
v_gene: TRBV4-1
abundance: few
j_gene: TRBJ2-1
CDR3nt: TGCGCCAGCAGCCAAGTAGGACTAGCGCGGGATGAGCAGTTCTTC
CDR3aa: CASSQVGLARDEQFF

d_gene: TRBD1
v_gene: TRBV19
abundance: .
j_gene: TRBJ1-1
CDR3nt: TGTGCCAGTAGTATGGGACAGGGGTACACTGAGGCTTTCTTT
CDR3aa: CASSMGQGYTEAFF

d_gene: TRBD2
v_gene: TRBV29-1
abundance: many
j_gene: TRBJ2-1
CDR3nt: TGCAGCGTCCTAGGACTAGCGGGGCACAATGAGCAGTTCTTC
CDR3aa: CSVLGLAGHNEQFF

d_gene: TRBD1
v_gene: TRBV30
abundance: .
j_gene: TRBJ2-1
CDR3nt: TGTGCCTGGAGTAGACGAGACAGGGTATACAATGAGCAGTTCTTC
CDR3aa: CAWSRRDRVYNEQFF

d_gene: TRBD1
v_gene: TRBV9
abundance: .
j_gene: TRBJ1-1
CDR3nt: TGTGCCAGCAGCCTCCTCGACCAGGGGGCCTCTGAAGCTTTCTTT
CDR3aa: CASSLLDQGASEAFF